This T cell receptor (beta chain) was retrieved from a study of T-cell reconstitution after alpha-beta-depleted transplantation in children. Study-level results: Some patients showed high day-60 TCRbeta diversity, which derived from surviving recipient T cells and thymic progenitors. Most T-cell counts and diversity one year after the transplant came from T cells that were newly produced.

V shed 5 bases and J shed 6 bases, with 18 bases lying between them. The CDR3 spans 15 residues. Germline CDR1 reads SGHVS; CDR2 reads FQNEAQ. Using unique molecular identifiers, the investigators prepared the TCRbeta library. In TCRdb, the PCR reads were re-called with MiXCR into one record per CDR3 protein. The sample consists of hundreds of thousands of distinct CDR3 sequences, about 12% of them appearing once. Comment on this clonotype: Its specificity is not known.

The chain links TRBV7-8 to TRBJ2-3, with D possibly called TRBD1 or TRBD2 (5 bases each). The sequenced sample was PBMCs, obtained before TCRalphabeta/CD19-depleted stem cell transplant. The receptor was derived from a girl aged 2-10 years with congenital amegakaryocytic thrombocytopenia, due to receive a stem cell transplant. The CDR3 sequence: CASSPSGTLRDTQYF. CDR3 bases: TGTGCCAGCAGCCCTTCCGGGACCCTAAGGGATACGCAGTATTTT.